A selection of T cell receptor beta chains follows, all from one sample in a study of blood T cell repertoires in COVID-19. TCRdb keeps only in-frame clones here, not all; method: immunoSEQ multiplex PCR. The data show about 160,000 clones, with around 80% seen just once and more than 9.5% held by the top ten. Sequencing was done on a sample of peripheral blood. Receptors originate from a man in his sixties with active or convalescent COVID-19. Each CDR3 is given without its conserved first and last residue. Fields, in order: J gene, V gene, CDR3 protein.

j_gene: TRBJ1-2; v_gene: TRBV28; CDR3aa: ASSSTGLGGYT
j_gene: TRBJ2-7; v_gene: TRBV5-4; CDR3aa: ASSSKLAGVTYEQY
j_gene: TRBJ1-1; v_gene: TRBV6-6; CDR3aa: ASRADRGGEAF
j_gene: TRBJ2-5; v_gene: TRBV28; CDR3aa: ASRIQETQY
j_gene: TRBJ2-1; v_gene: TRBV2; CDR3aa: ASTGAGEILYNEQF
j_gene: TRBJ2-7; v_gene: TRBV7-6; CDR3aa: ASSLAGGTGTYEQY
j_gene: TRBJ2-3; v_gene: TRBV7-2; CDR3aa: ASSLNQGAHDTQY
j_gene: TRBJ2-4; v_gene: TRBV4-1; CDR3aa: ASSQGRLAGGPQAKNIQY
j_gene: TRBJ2-1; v_gene: TRBV6-4; CDR3aa: ASSDQTGAGEQF
j_gene: TRBJ2-3; v_gene: TRBV19; CDR3aa: ASAGVHTDTQY
j_gene: TRBJ2-5; v_gene: TRBV19; CDR3aa: ASSIWSAGEEETQY
j_gene: TRBJ1-1; v_gene: TRBV28; CDR3aa: ASSPRTARGTEAF
j_gene: TRBJ1-3; v_gene: TRBV19; CDR3aa: ASNEHSGNTIY
j_gene: TRBJ2-3; v_gene: TRBV29-1; CDR3aa: SSEGLVAADTQY
j_gene: TRBJ1-4; v_gene: TRBV24-1; CDR3aa: ATSDFPATNEKLF
j_gene: TRBJ2-2; v_gene: TRBV7-2; CDR3aa: ATRWGHNTGELF